The sequence of this T cell receptor (beta chain) was determined in a study of T cells in Graves' hyperthyroidism and ophthalmopathy. At the level of the study: Peripheral blood collection took place at initial diagnosis, before any treatment.

Graves' hyperthyroidism was deemed stable absent ophthalmopathy progression within 18 months. Diagnoses used clinical symptoms, serum thyroxine and TRAb, thyroid ultrasound and orbital computed tomography. This clonotype has just a few counts. TCR beta CDR3 regions were amplified from RNA. Primed by the HTBI set, a first-round RT-PCR was run on the TCR CDR3. TCRdb re-called the multiplex PCR reads with MiXCR, one entry per CDR3 protein. The sample holds 750,000 to 900,000 distinct CDR3 sequences, more than 30% seen once. There are 15 residues in the CDR3. Trimming took 0 bases from V and 4 from J, leaving 12 bases between them. CDR1 SGHVS and CDR2 FQNEAQ come from the germline V gene.

Sequencing was performed on blood. The rearrangement joins TRBV7-8 to TRBJ2-5; possibly TRBD2 for D (5 bases). This clonotype was obtained from a man aged 18-30 years with Graves' hyperthyroidism. CDR3 sequence: CASSLARAPLETQYF. The CDR3 nucleotides read TGTGCCAGCAGCTTAGCGCGGGCACCGCTAGAGACCCAGTACTTC.